This is a list of T cell receptor beta chains from one sample in a study of CD8 T cell repertoires and HIV-1 epitope variants. The antigens these receptors bind are not known. The table came from immunoSEQ multiplex PCR; TCRdb's copy has only in-frame clones and leaves some out. The sample carries thousands of clones, 67% recorded once. The sample comprised cultured CD8+ T cells derived from PBMCs. These receptors were collected from a male donor with HIV. Both conserved end residues are part of each CDR3. The order of the fields is V gene, CDR3 length, D gene, clone size, J gene, CDR3 protein, CDR3 DNA. D genes are given only for firm matches. Clone size is not always given. Where it is, it says once, few, many or a class for expanded clones.

v_call: TRBV7-2; cdr3_length: 12; d_call: NA; clone_size: NA; j_call: TRBJ2-5; cdr3_aa: CASTQTQETQYF; cdr3_nt: TGTGCCAGCACTCAGACACAAGAGACCCAGTACTTC
v_call: TRBV27; cdr3_length: 15; d_call: TRBD1; clone_size: NA; j_call: TRBJ2-5; cdr3_aa: CASSLGQGATKTQYF; cdr3_nt: TGTGCCAGCAGCTTAGGACAGGGGGCTACGAAGACCCAGTACTTC
v_call: TRBV6-1; cdr3_length: 15; d_call: NA; clone_size: NA; j_call: TRBJ1-6; cdr3_aa: CASSEVRSYNSPLHF; cdr3_nt: TGTGCCAGCAGTGAGGTCCGCTCCTATAATTCACCCCTCCACTTT
v_call: TRBV21-1; cdr3_length: 18; d_call: NA; clone_size: NA; j_call: TRBJ1-5; cdr3_aa: CASSGKTQGINSNQPQHF; cdr3_nt: TGTGCCAGCAGCGGTAAGACGCAGGGGATTAATAGCAATCAGCCCCAGCATTTT
v_call: TRBV27; cdr3_length: 15; d_call: TRBD2; clone_size: NA; j_call: TRBJ2-5; cdr3_aa: CASRTDGGAGETQYF; cdr3_nt: TGTGCCAGCAGAACGGACGGGGGGGCCGGGGAGACCCAGTACTTC
v_call: TRBV9; cdr3_length: 15; d_call: NA; clone_size: NA; j_call: TRBJ1-4; cdr3_aa: CASSGTGTGNEKLFF; cdr3_nt: TGTGCCAGCAGCGGCACCGGGACTGGTAATGAAAAACTGTTTTTT
v_call: TRBV7-9; cdr3_length: 12; d_call: NA; clone_size: few; j_call: TRBJ2-1; cdr3_aa: CASSPLWNEQFF; cdr3_nt: TGTGCCAGCAGCCCCCTCTGGAATGAGCAGTTCTTC
v_call: TRBV4-2; cdr3_length: 15; d_call: TRBD1; clone_size: NA; j_call: TRBJ1-4; cdr3_aa: CASSQMTGTDEKLFF; cdr3_nt: TGTGCCAGCAGCCAAATGACAGGGACGGATGAAAAACTGTTTTTT
v_call: TRBV30; cdr3_length: 13; d_call: TRBD1; clone_size: NA; j_call: TRBJ2-7; cdr3_aa: CAWSVRQGYEQYF; cdr3_nt: TGTGCCTGGAGTGTACGACAGGGCTACGAGCAGTACTTC
v_call: TRBV28; cdr3_length: 14; d_call: NA; clone_size: NA; j_call: TRBJ1-5; cdr3_aa: CASSPSSSNQPQHF; cdr3_nt: TGTGCCAGCAGTCCCTCGAGTAGCAATCAGCCCCAGCATTTT
v_call: TRBV7-1; cdr3_length: 20; d_call: NA; clone_size: NA; j_call: TRBJ1-2; cdr3_aa: CASSGSTRAAREGKTYGYTF; cdr3_nt: TGTGCCAGCAGCGGATCGACGAGAGCAGCGCGCGAGGGAAAGACCTATGGCTACACCTTC
v_call: TRBV15; cdr3_length: 16; d_call: TRBD2; clone_size: NA; j_call: TRBJ2-3; cdr3_aa: CATSSSLAGLTDTQYF; cdr3_nt: TGTGCCACCAGCTCCTCCCTAGCGGGGCTCACAGATACGCAGTATTTT
v_call: TRBV7-4; cdr3_length: 16; d_call: NA; clone_size: NA; j_call: TRBJ1-2; cdr3_aa: CASSYLRARKTYGYTF; cdr3_nt: TGTGCCAGCAGCTATCTACGTGCTCGAAAGACCTATGGCTACACCTTC
v_call: TRBV6-5; cdr3_length: 14; d_call: NA; clone_size: NA; j_call: TRBJ2-7; cdr3_aa: CASSYFKQGYEQYF; cdr3_nt: TGTGCCAGCAGTTACTTCAAGCAGGGCTACGAGCAGTACTTC
v_call: TRBV11-2; cdr3_length: 14; d_call: NA; clone_size: NA; j_call: TRBJ2-7; cdr3_aa: CASSLEEYYYEQYF; cdr3_nt: TGTGCCAGCAGCTTAGAAGAATACTACTACGAGCAGTACTTC
v_call: TRBV11-2; cdr3_length: 15; d_call: NA; clone_size: NA; j_call: TRBJ1-1; cdr3_aa: CASGKGGPSNTEAFF; cdr3_nt: TGTGCCAGCGGAAAGGGGGGACCGTCGAACACTGAAGCTTTCTTT
v_call: TRBV7-9; cdr3_length: 13; d_call: NA; clone_size: few; j_call: TRBJ1-2; cdr3_aa: CASSPTGSYGYTF; cdr3_nt: TGTGCCAGCAGCCCGACAGGTAGCTATGGCTACACCTTC
v_call: TRBV5-1; cdr3_length: 16; d_call: TRBD2; clone_size: NA; j_call: TRBJ2-1; cdr3_aa: CASSPLGSGSYNEQFF; cdr3_nt: TGCGCCAGCAGCCCCCTGGGTAGCGGGAGCTACAATGAGCAGTTCTTC
v_call: TRBV5-1; cdr3_length: 14; d_call: NA; clone_size: NA; j_call: TRBJ1-4; cdr3_aa: CASSLWGANEKLFF; cdr3_nt: TGCGCCAGCAGCTTGTGGGGAGCTAATGAAAAACTGTTTTTT
v_call: TRBV11-2; cdr3_length: 14; d_call: TRBD1; clone_size: NA; j_call: TRBJ1-1; cdr3_aa: CASSLGQGKFEAFF; cdr3_nt: TGTGCCAGCAGCTTAGGACAGGGGAAATTTGAAGCTTTCTTT
v_call: TRBV27; cdr3_length: 10; d_call: NA; clone_size: NA; j_call: TRBJ1-4; cdr3_aa: CASGDEKLFF; cdr3_nt: TGTGCCAGCGGGGATGAAAAACTGTTTTTT
v_call: TRBV28; cdr3_length: 15; d_call: NA; clone_size: few; j_call: TRBJ1-2; cdr3_aa: CASSPDRLRNYGYTF; cdr3_nt: TGTGCCAGCAGTCCCGACAGGCTAAGGAACTATGGCTACACCTTC
v_call: TRBV7-2; cdr3_length: 15; d_call: TRBD1; clone_size: NA; j_call: TRBJ2-1; cdr3_aa: CASSLVGGAYNEQFF; cdr3_nt: TGTGCCAGCAGCTTAGTAGGGGGCGCCTACAATGAGCAGTTCTTC
v_call: TRBV7-7; cdr3_length: 15; d_call: NA; clone_size: NA; j_call: TRBJ2-7; cdr3_aa: CASSLTQGLSYEQYF; cdr3_nt: TGTGCTAGCAGCTTAACCCAGGGCCTATCCTACGAGCAGTACTTC
v_call: TRBV19; cdr3_length: 14; d_call: NA; clone_size: NA; j_call: TRBJ2-1; cdr3_aa: CASSIVQGENEQFF; cdr3_nt: TGTGCCAGTAGTATAGTTCAGGGTGAAAATGAGCAGTTCTTC
v_call: TRBV7-9; cdr3_length: 16; d_call: NA; clone_size: NA; j_call: TRBJ2-7; cdr3_aa: CASSLANSPGVYEQYF; cdr3_nt: TGTGCCAGCAGCTTAGCGAACAGCCCAGGGGTGTACGAGCAGTACTTC
v_call: TRBV4-1; cdr3_length: 13; d_call: NA; clone_size: medium-sized; j_call: TRBJ2-7; cdr3_aa: CASSRILDYEQYF; cdr3_nt: TGCGCCAGCAGCCGTATACTCGACTACGAGCAGTACTTC
v_call: TRBV7-2; cdr3_length: 15; d_call: NA; clone_size: NA; j_call: TRBJ2-7; cdr3_aa: CASSLEGDPSYEQYF; cdr3_nt: TGTGCCAGCAGCTTAGAGGGGGACCCTTCCTACGAGCAGTACTTC
v_call: TRBV28; cdr3_length: 17; d_call: TRBD1; clone_size: NA; j_call: TRBJ1-2; cdr3_aa: CASSNAPQGRVIYGYTF; cdr3_nt: TGTGCCAGCAGTAACGCCCCACAGGGGAGGGTTATCTATGGCTACACCTTC
v_call: TRBV6-5; cdr3_length: 14; d_call: NA; clone_size: once; j_call: TRBJ2-6; cdr3_aa: CASTLVSGANVLTF; cdr3_nt: TGTGCCAGCACCTTAGTATCTGGGGCCAACGTCCTGACTTTC
v_call: TRBV10-3; cdr3_length: 17; d_call: NA; clone_size: NA; j_call: TRBJ2-1; cdr3_aa: CAISESKADWLYNEQFF; cdr3_nt: TGTGCCATCAGTGAGTCTAAGGCCGATTGGTTGTATAATGAGCAGTTCTTC
v_call: TRBV28; cdr3_length: 14; d_call: NA; clone_size: NA; j_call: TRBJ1-1; cdr3_aa: CASSLGQQNTEAFF; cdr3_nt: TGTGCCAGCAGTTTAGGGCAGCAGAACACTGAAGCTTTCTTT
v_call: TRBV6-5; cdr3_length: 15; d_call: NA; clone_size: NA; j_call: TRBJ2-7; cdr3_aa: CASSYSEGNPYEQYF; cdr3_nt: TGTGCCAGCAGTTACTCGGAGGGGAACCCCTACGAGCAGTACTTC
v_call: TRBV9; cdr3_length: 21; d_call: TRBD1; clone_size: NA; j_call: TRBJ1-1; cdr3_aa: CASSPHSGTGGAFFSFTEAFF; cdr3_nt: TGTGCCAGCAGCCCCCACTCCGGGACAGGGGGCGCTTTTTTTTCGTTTACTGAAGCTTTCTTT
v_call: TRBV5-1; cdr3_length: 14; d_call: NA; clone_size: NA; j_call: TRBJ1-4; cdr3_aa: CASSLGGTDEKLFF; cdr3_nt: TGCGCCAGCAGCCTCGGGGGGACGGATGAAAAACTGTTTTTT
v_call: TRBV5-4; cdr3_length: 14; d_call: NA; clone_size: NA; j_call: TRBJ1-6; cdr3_aa: CASSFREGNSPLHF; cdr3_nt: TGTGCCAGCAGTTTCAGGGAGGGGAATTCACCCCTCCACTTT
v_call: TRBV28; cdr3_length: 16; d_call: TRBD1; clone_size: NA; j_call: TRBJ2-1; cdr3_aa: CASSSSGTGSTSEQFF; cdr3_nt: TGTGCCAGCAGTTCCTCCGGGACAGGGTCTACCAGTGAGCAGTTCTTC
v_call: TRBV7-9; cdr3_length: 15; d_call: NA; clone_size: NA; j_call: TRBJ2-1; cdr3_aa: CASSSNPTTSNEQFF; cdr3_nt: TGTGCCAGCAGCTCGAACCCTACTACGAGCAATGAGCAGTTCTTC
v_call: TRBV18; cdr3_length: 14; d_call: TRBD2; clone_size: NA; j_call: TRBJ2-7; cdr3_aa: CASSPGLAVYEQYF; cdr3_nt: TGTGCCAGCTCACCGGGACTAGCGGTCTACGAGCAGTACTTC
v_call: TRBV6-5; cdr3_length: 15; d_call: NA; clone_size: NA; j_call: TRBJ2-6; cdr3_aa: CASSYSGVGANVLTF; cdr3_nt: TGTGCCAGCAGTTACTCAGGGGTTGGGGCCAACGTCCTGACTTTC
v_call: TRBV27; cdr3_length: 14; d_call: TRBD2; clone_size: NA; j_call: TRBJ2-7; cdr3_aa: CASSLGLAGGEQYF; cdr3_nt: TGTGCCAGCAGTCTGGGACTAGCGGGAGGCGAGCAGTACTTC
v_call: TRBV28; cdr3_length: 13; d_call: NA; clone_size: NA; j_call: TRBJ1-2; cdr3_aa: CASSADGNYGYTF; cdr3_nt: TGTGCCAGCAGTGCCGACGGAAACTATGGCTACACCTTC
v_call: TRBV28; cdr3_length: 12; d_call: NA; clone_size: NA; j_call: TRBJ1-5; cdr3_aa: CASSLVEGYQHF; cdr3_nt: TGTGCCAGCAGCCTAGTTGAGGGTTACCAGCATTTT
v_call: TRBV7-4; cdr3_length: 11; d_call: TRBD1; clone_size: few; j_call: TRBJ2-7; cdr3_aa: CASATGDEQYF; cdr3_nt: TGTGCCAGCGCAACAGGGGACGAGCAGTACTTC
v_call: TRBV11-2; cdr3_length: 13; d_call: NA; clone_size: NA; j_call: TRBJ1-1; cdr3_aa: CASSGPGSLEAFF; cdr3_nt: TGTGCCAGCAGCGGACCGGGATCATTAGAAGCTTTCTTT
v_call: TRBV4-1; cdr3_length: 15; d_call: NA; clone_size: NA; j_call: TRBJ2-1; cdr3_aa: CASSPGEGGYNEQFF; cdr3_nt: TGCGCCAGCAGCCCAGGAGAGGGTGGCTACAATGAGCAGTTCTTC